A single sample is the source of the 9 T cell receptor beta chains below, sequenced in a study of blood T cell repertoires in COVID-19. TCRdb's copy holds only in-frame clones and misses some; the assay was immunoSEQ multiplex PCR. Here the sample spans about 70,000 clones, approximately 85% being singletons. Sequencing was carried out using peripheral blood. The receptors were sampled from a woman over 75 with active or convalescent COVID-19.

This clone occurred once. The V and J genes are TRBV5-1 and TRBJ1-2; D is ambiguous. CDR3 size: 14 residues. Germline CDR1 is SGHRS and CDR2 is YFSETQ. Between the trimmed V and J ends, which lost 4 bases and 5 bases, there was a span of 15 bases. The CDR3 loop is CASSQENPGYGYTF. CDR3 sequence (DNA): TGCGCCAGCAGCCAAGAGAATCCAGGATATGGCTACACCTTC.

This chain uses TRBV7-2 with TRBJ2-5; D might be TRBD2 (7 bases). Germline values: CDR1 SGHTA, CDR2 FQGNSA. CDR3 size: 15 residues. With 3 bases removed from V and 1 base from J, the gap between germline ends came to 12 bases. The CDR3: CASSFSRGGQETQYF. The DNA for the CDR3 is TGTGCCAGCAGCTTTTCTAGGGGGGGCCAAGAGACCCAGTACTTC. The whole variable domain, filled in from reference TRBV7-2 and TRBJ2-5, reads GAGVSQSPSNKVTEKGKDVELRCDPISGHTALYWYRQSLGQGLEFLIYFQGNSAPDKSGLPSDRFSAERTGGSVSTLTIQRTQQEDSAVYLCASSFSRGGQETQYFGPGTRLLVL.

The chain uses TRBV5-1 and TRBJ2-5; D perhaps matches TRBD2 (5 bases). CDR1 is SGHRS, CDR2 YFSETQ, per germline. V lost 0 bases and J 0 bases, leaving 18 bases between the germline ends. The CDR3 has 18 residues. Here the CDR3 reads CASSLEWERLTDQETQYF. CDR3 coding DNA: TGCGCCAGCAGCTTGGAGTGGGAGCGGCTCACCGACCAAGAGACCCAGTACTTC.

The chain carries TRBV3-1 (or the pseudogene TRBV3-2) and TRBJ1-2; the D gene is possibly TRBD1 (5 bases). Trimming cost V 0 bases and J 10 bases, with 12 bases left between them. From germline, CDR1 is LGHDT and CDR2 YNNKEL (reference sequence). This CDR3 is built from 13 residues. The CDR3 loop is CASSQDQGRAYTF. CDR3 nucleotide sequence: TGTGCCAGCAGCCAAGATCAAGGCAGGGCCTACACCTTC.

The rearrangement links TRBV2 to TRBJ2-5, with D possibly being TRBD1 (6 bases). Germline CDR1 SNHLY, CDR2 FYNNEI. CDR3 length: 15 residues. V was trimmed by 7 bases and J by 5 bases, leaving 20 bases between them. The CDR3 sequence is CASTPRRGGGETQYF. The CDR3 nucleotides are TGTGCCAGCACTCCAAGAAGAGGGGGTGGCGAGACCCAGTACTTC.

The rearrangement links TRBV19 to TRBJ1-2; D is possibly TRBD1 (6 bases). V lost 2 bases, J lost 1 base, and 11 bases lay in between. This CDR3 is 15 amino acids long. CDR1 is LNHDA and CDR2 is SQIVND in the germline V gene (reference sequence). The CDR3 DNA sequence: TGTGCCAGTAGTATACAGGGGAGTGATAACTATGGCTACACCTTC. Amino acids: CASSIQGSDNYGYTF. Using reference TRBV19 and TRBJ1-2 for the parts outside the CDR3, the full variable domain is DGGITQSPKYLFRKEGQNVTLSCEQNLNHDAMYWYRQDPGQGLRLIYYSQIVNDFQKGDIAEGYSVSREKKESFPLTVTSAQKNPTAFYLCASSIQGSDNYGYTFGSGTRLTVV.

The rearrangement joins TRBV29-1 to TRBJ1-2; 7 bases map to TRBD1. Losses at the gene ends were 3 bases for V and 8 bases for J; bases not matched to a gene: 6. CDR3 length: 12 residues. Looked up from germline, CDR1 is SQVTM and CDR2 is ANQGSEA. CDR3 DNA sequence: TGCAGCGTTGATAAGGGGGCGGAAGGCTACACCTTC. Amino acids: CSVDKGAEGYTF. Looking up the rest from reference TRBV29-1 and TRBJ1-2 gives the full variable domain: SAVISQKPSRDICQRGTSLTIQCQVDSQVTMMFWYRQQPGQSLTLIATANQGSEATYESGFVIDKFPISRPNLTFSTLTVSNMSPEDSSIYLCSVDKGAEGYTFGSGTRLTVV.

This clone was observed a few times. The rearrangement joins TRBV29-1 to TRBJ1-1; D is unresolved. With 2 bases removed from V and 1 base from J, the gap between germline ends came to 8 bases. Germline loops: CDR1 SQVTM, CDR2 ANQGSEA. CDR3 size: 13 residues. The CDR3 loop reads CSVETNSNTEAFF. The DNA of the CDR3 is TGCAGCGTTGAAACGAACTCGAACACTGAAGCTTTCTTT.

This chain joins TRBV30 and TRBJ1-1, with D hard to call. The germline CDR1 and CDR2 sequences are GTSNPN and SVGIG (reference sequence). The CDR3 totals 13 residues. Trimming shortened V by 4 bases and J by 3 bases, and 12 bases separated the two germline ends. CDR3 DNA: TGTGCCTGGAAGCAAGACACTTACACTGAAGCTTTCTTT. It codes for CAWKQDTYTEAFF.